The 19 T cell receptor beta chains listed next were all sequenced from one sample in a study of cytomegalovirus exposure and HLA in healthy donors. The PCR ran on 60 Vbeta and 13 Jbeta primers. Assay: immunoSEQ multiplex PCR; the TCRdb copy retains only in-frame clones and omits some. Found here are approximately 110,000 clones, less than 90% of them singletons; the top ten hold around 0.24%. Sequencing used PBMCs. The receptors originated from a man in his fifties or sixties in good health and CMV-seronegative.

This clone was found a few times. The V gene is TRBV4-3, the J gene TRBJ2-7; TRBD2 might be the D (5 bases). Germline CDR1 is LGHNA and CDR2 is YSLEER. This CDR3 spans 14 amino acids. Deletions cut 0 bases from V and 3 bases from J, with 9 bases between. CDR3 bases: TGCGCCAGCAGCCAAGATCTCGGGGACTACGAGCAGTACTTC. It specifies CASSQDLGDYEQYF.

The CDR3 region is CASSDWGGISNQPQHF. The DNA for the CDR3 is TGCGCCAGCAGTGATTGGGGGGGTATAAGCAATCAGCCCCAGCATTTT. The rearrangement joins TRBV10-2 to TRBJ1-5; a possible D gene is TRBD1 (5 bases). The CDR3 runs 16 residues. The germline V and J ends were trimmed by 3 bases and 1 base, with 13 bases remaining between them. Per germline, CDR1 WSHSY and CDR2 SAAADI.

This chain joins TRBV7-2 and TRBJ2-1; 10 bases are shared with TRBD1. The germline gives CDR1 SGHTA, CDR2 FQGNSA. With 5 bases clipped from V and 8 bases from J, the junction kept 12 bases outside the gene matches. CDR3 size: 16 residues. CDR3 protein: CASSRSRDRGRYEQFF. The CDR3, as DNA: TGTGCCAGCAGCCGATCCCGGGACAGGGGACGGTATGAGCAGTTCTTC.

This chain links TRBV5-4 with TRBJ2-1, with TRBD1 identical over 7 bases. The junction had 11 bases not matched to a gene; V was cut back by 4 bases and J by 4 bases. CDR1 and CDR2 (germline): SGHNT, YYREEE (reference sequence). CDR3 length: 16 residues. The CDR3 is CASSLYRGQGYNEQFF. The DNA for the CDR3 is TGTGCCAGCAGCCTGTATAGGGGGCAGGGTTACAATGAGCAGTTCTTC.

Details on this clone: This same CDR3 is encoded by further DNA sequences in the sample. The chain recombines TRBV9 with TRBJ2-5; 9 bases align to TRBD2. This CDR3 has 14 residues. Looked up from germline, CDR1 is SGDLS and CDR2 is YYNGEE. The ends lost 2 bases at V and 3 bases at J; junction bases unmatched: 2. DNA of the CDR3: TGTGCCAGCAGCGTGGGACTAGCTGAAGAGACCCAGTACTTC. Protein: CASSVGLAEETQYF. Supplemented by reference TRBV9 and TRBJ2-5, the full variable domain reads DSGVTQTPKHLITATGQRVTLRCSPRSGDLSVYWYQQSLDQGLQFLIQYYNGEERAKGNILERFSAQQFPDLHSELNLSSLELGDSALYFCASSVGLAEETQYFGPGTRLLVL.

The J gene is TRBJ2-1, the V gene TRBV6-9, with 10 bases lining up with TRBD1. Trimming took 8 bases from V and 6 from J; bases not matched to a gene: 4. The CDR3 length is 13 residues. Germline V lookup: CDR1 MNHGY, CDR2 SVAAGI. The CDR3 DNA is TGTGCCAGCGGAGGGGACAGGGGCAATGAGCAGTTCTTC. Its protein is CASGGDRGNEQFF.

The chain recombines TRBV6-1 with TRBJ1-5; the D is unclear. The CDR3 is 17 residues long. The germline V gene has CDR1 MNHNS and CDR2 SASEGT. Trimming removed 1 base at V and 1 base at J, with 14 bases between. The CDR3 sequence is CASSEESPLVSNQPQHF. The CDR3 nucleotides are TGTGCCAGCAGTGAAGAGTCACCTTTAGTCAGCAATCAGCCCCAGCATTTT.

CDR3 in amino acids: CASSSRVGQGYYEQYF. The CDR3 DNA is TGTGCCAGCAGTTCCCGGGTAGGACAGGGCTACTACGAGCAGTACTTC. V gene TRBV28 combines with J gene TRBJ2-7; TRBD1 matches at 8 bases. V shed 4 bases, J shed 3 bases, and the junction held 11 bases outside the gene matches. The CDR3 extends over 16 amino acids. Germline V gene sequence: CDR1 MDHEN, CDR2 SYDVKM.

This sequence joins TRBV30 and TRBJ2-5; D unresolved. The DNA matches TRBJ2-7 better at its end, which makes the J call doubtful. CDR1 and CDR2 from the germline V gene are GTSNPN and SVGIG (reference sequence). The CDR3 has 11 amino acids. CDR3 nucleotide sequence: TGTGCCTGGAGCTCTGCCTACGAGCAGTACTTC. Translation gives CAWSSAYEQYF.

The V and J genes are TRBV5-1 and TRBJ1-5, with TRBD1 as a possible D gene (6 bases). The CDR3 extends over 13 amino acids. The ends were cut back, 4 bases at V and 4 bases at J, with 9 bases in the middle. Germline CDR1 reads SGHRS; CDR2 reads YFSETQ. The CDR3 DNA reads as TGCGCCAGCAGCAGAGACAGGAATCAGCCCCAGCATTTT. This translates into CASSRDRNQPQHF.

The chain joins TRBV28 to TRBJ2-7, with D perhaps TRBD2 (7 bases). This CDR3 is built from 15 residues. The V end lost 2 bases, the J end lost 1 base, and 12 bases lay between the germline ends. Germline V CDR1 and CDR2: MDHEN, SYDVKM. The CDR3 sequence is CASSLGGAGSYEQYF. CDR3 DNA sequence: TGTGCCAGCAGTTTAGGGGGGGCTGGATCCTACGAGCAGTACTTC.

V and J are TRBV5-4 and TRBJ2-2; D gene unclear. V was shortened by 4 bases and J by 4 bases, with 8 bases between the two germline ends. The CDR3 covers 13 residues. Per the germline V gene, CDR1 is SGHNT and CDR2 is YYREEE (reference sequence). The CDR3 region has the DNA TGTGCCAGCAGCCCTGAGAGCACCGGGGAGCTGTTTTTT. Protein product: CASSPESTGELFF.

The chain recombines TRBV7-2 with TRBJ1-1; maybe TRBD1 (6 bases). Trimming cost V 5 bases and J 4 bases, with 17 bases left between them. CDR1 and CDR2 (germline): SGHTA, FQGNSA. This CDR3 comprises 15 residues. The CDR3 loop is CASSARQGIITEAFF. In DNA, the CDR3 is TGTGCCAGCAGCGCCCGTCAGGGGATTATCACTGAAGCTTTCTTT.

The chain joins TRBV18 to TRBJ1-2; 7 nucleotides agree with TRBD1. This CDR3 contains 15 residues. Germline V gene sequence: CDR1 KGHSH, CDR2 LQKENI. V trimming: 3 bases; J trimming: 0 bases; junction bases outside the gene matches: 4. The CDR3 protein is CASSPAGQANYGYTF. The CDR3 bases are TGTGCCAGCTCACCTGCAGGACAGGCTAACTATGGCTACACCTTC.

In its sample, this clone was seen once. The identical CDR3 is also encoded by other nucleotide sequences in the sample. The chain links TRBV28 to TRBJ1-5, with D uncertain. The CDR3 contains 14 residues. Between the trimmed V and J ends, which lost 3 bases and 3 bases, there was a span of 9 bases. Germline V CDR1 and CDR2: MDHEN, SYDVKM. The CDR3 DNA sequence: TGTGCCAGCAGTTTGCGGAGGGACAATCAGCCCCAGCATTTT. It yields the protein CASSLRRDNQPQHF.

The chain is built from TRBV15 and TRBJ2-3; a weak D match, TRBD2 (6 bases). Germline assignment: CDR1 LNHNV and CDR2 YYDKDF (reference sequence). V was cut by 1 base and J by 9 bases, with 20 bases left in between. CDR3 size: 16 residues. The CDR3 DNA reads TGTGCCACCAGCAGAGTAAGAGGCCCGGCGCGGGACACGCAGTATTTT. It yields the protein CATSRVRGPARDTQYF. Filled out from reference TRBV15 and TRBJ2-3, the complete variable domain reads DAMVIQNPRYQVTQFGKPVTLSCSQTLNHNVMYWYQQKSSQAPKLLFHYYDKDFNNEADTPDNFQSRRPNTSFCFLDIRSPGLGDTAMYLCATSRVRGPARDTQYFGPGTRLTVL.

Remarks on this clone: The same CDR3 arises from other DNA sequences in this sample as well. This chain uses TRBV4-3 with TRBJ2-2, with a tentative D call TRBD1 (6 bases). The CDR3 covers 14 residues. Trimming pared 3 bases from V and 1 base from J, leaving 6 bases between. Per germline, CDR1 LGHNA and CDR2 YSLEER. CDR3 nucleotides: TGCGCCAGCAGCCAGGGACAGAACACCGGGGAGCTGTTTTTT. It codes for CASSQGQNTGELFF.

V usage is TRBV29-1 and J usage is TRBJ2-2, with D possibly TRBD1 on 6 matching bases. The V end lost 5 bases, the J end lost 0 bases, and 19 bases lay between the germline ends. Germline V gene sequence: CDR1 SQVTM, CDR2 ANQGSEA. CDR3 length: 17 residues. The CDR3 DNA reads TGCAGCGTTAAGGACAGACACCTCCCCCCGAACACCGGGGAGCTGTTTTTT. This translates into CSVKDRHLPPNTGELFF.

The rearrangement uses TRBV4-2 and TRBJ2-2; TRBD2 matches 9 bases. The J segment lost 4 bases and the V segment lost 0 bases, leaving 0 bases of the junction unmatched. CDR3 length: 15 amino acids. Germline V gene data show CDR1 as LGHNA and CDR2 as YNFKEQ. The DNA of the CDR3 is TGTGCCAGCAGCCAAGAGCGGGGGGGCACCGGGGAGCTGTTTTTT. It specifies CASSQERGGTGELFF.